Many counts were recorded for the clone carrying this T cell receptor (beta chain). Authors' analysis steps: For nucleated cells, counts were estimated from reference gene primer amplification. The table came from immunoSEQ multiplex PCR; TCRdb's copy has only in-frame clones and leaves some out. D and trimming were read from the DNA, whereas the V and J calls and clone size are those reported in that table. This table holds 200,000 to 250,000 clones, around four fifths found once. This entry comes from a study of blood T cell repertoires in COVID-19. Turning to the study itself: In each case, the material was cDNA or gDNA derived from T cells, B-cell-depleted T cells, or PBMCs.

CDR1 ENHRY and CDR2 SYGVKD come from the germline V gene. Trimming removed 3 bases from V and 0 bases from J, with 15 bases in between. This CDR3 region has 18 residues. Sequences were obtained from peripheral blood. V and J are TRBV10-3 and TRBJ1-6; D unclear. The TCR sequence derives from a woman in her sixties who had recovered from COVID-19. DNA for the CDR3: TGTGCCATCAGTGACCCTGAGGCTGTAAGCTCCTATAATTCACCCCTCCACTTT. Its protein product is CAISDPEAVSSYNSPLHF.